The next 17 T cell receptor beta chains were all read from a single sample in a study of beta chain features in type 1 diabetes. Expressed TCRB transcripts were sequenced because the entire RNA isolate underwent reverse transcription. This table comes from immunoSEQ multiplex PCR, and its TCRdb copy is limited to in-frame clones, with some not included. The sample records 390,000 or so clones, approximately 15% being singletons. The sample comprised naive CD4+ T cells from blood. Receptor source: a man in his thirties or forties in good health.

This clone came up many times. The chain has TRBV30 and TRBJ2-2; D perhaps matches TRBD2 (6 bases). V was shortened by 6 bases and J by 2 bases, with 10 bases between the two germline ends. The germline V gene encodes CDR1 GTSNPN and CDR2 SVGIG (reference sequence). This CDR3 is built from 13 residues. CDR3 in amino acids: CACRRDNTGELFF. CDR3 nucleotides: TGTGCCTGTCGGCGGGATAACACCGGGGAGCTGTTTTTT.

The rearrangement joins TRBV5-1 to TRBJ2-5, with unresolved D. The V end lost 4 bases, the J end lost 5 bases, and 9 bases lay between the germline ends. CDR1 and CDR2 (germline): SGHRS, YFSETQ. This CDR3 region has 12 residues. The CDR3: CASSKSHETQYF. CDR3 nucleotides: TGCGCCAGCAGCAAATCTCATGAGACCCAGTACTTC.

A few counts support this clone. The chain carries TRBV6-6 and TRBJ1-3, with no clear D. Germline V gives CDR1 MNHNY, CDR2 SVGAGI (reference sequence). Between the trimmed V and J ends, which lost 6 bases and 8 bases, there was a span of 11 bases. This CDR3 is 12 amino acids long. The CDR3 coding sequence is TGTGCCAGCAGCCCCGGGTCGGACACCATATATTTT. It is translated as CASSPGSDTIYF.

The CDR3 DNA is TGTGCCAGCAGCACCACGAGCGGGTCCTCCTACGAGCAGTACTTC. Translation: CASSTTSGSSYEQYF. The rearrangement joins TRBV7-2 to TRBJ2-7, with D perhaps TRBD2 (6 bases). The CDR3 is 15 amino acids. Germline loops: CDR1 SGHTA, CDR2 FQGNSA. The germline V and J ends were trimmed by 5 bases and 0 bases, with 14 bases remaining between them.

The chain carries TRBV18 and TRBJ1-2; D call uncertain. Per the germline V gene, CDR1 is KGHSH and CDR2 is LQKENI. V lost 3 bases, J lost 2 bases, and 10 bases lay in between. CDR3 size: 14 residues. The CDR3 sequence: CASSPSGENYGYTF. The CDR3 DNA follows: TGTGCCAGCTCACCCAGCGGGGAAAACTATGGCTACACCTTC.

There are a few counts of this clone. This chain joins TRBV27 and TRBJ2-5; D gene uncertain. This CDR3 region has 12 residues. Between the trimmed V and J ends, which lost 5 bases and 2 bases, there was a span of 6 bases. Germline CDR1 and CDR2: MNHEY and SMNVEV (reference sequence). The chain's CDR3 is CASSSVQETQYF. The DNA of the CDR3 is TGTGCCAGCAGTAGCGTTCAAGAGACCCAGTACTTC.

The V and J genes are TRBV7-3 and TRBJ2-3; 7 bases map to TRBD2. Germline lookup yields CDR1 SGHTA and CDR2 FQGTGA. Unmatched junction bases numbered 4, after V lost 0 bases and J lost 1 base. The CDR3 runs to 16 residues. The CDR3 reads CASSLTRELGTDTQYF. CDR3 nucleotide sequence: TGTGCCAGCAGCTTAACGCGGGAGTTGGGCACAGATACGCAGTATTTT.

This sequence joins TRBV4-1 and TRBJ2-6; unclear D gene. Germline V gene lookup returns CDR1 MGHRA and CDR2 YSYEKL. CDR3 size: 18 residues. Trimming removed 1 base from V and 1 base from J, with 14 bases in between. The CDR3 region is CASSQAHPRASGANVLTF. CDR3 in DNA: TGCGCCAGCAGCCAAGCTCATCCACGGGCGTCTGGGGCCAACGTCCTGACTTTC.

This clone was counted between two and nine times. The chain's CDR3 is CASSSRGTSGSSDTQYF. CDR3 coding DNA: TGTGCCAGCAGCTCAAGGGGAACTAGCGGGAGCTCAGATACGCAGTATTTT. The chain carries TRBV14 and TRBJ2-3; 11 nucleotides align to TRBD2. CDR1 is SGHDN and CDR2 is FVKESK in the germline V gene. J gave up 4 bases and V 5 bases, and 11 bases lay outside the gene matches. The CDR3 has 17 amino acids.

The chain uses TRBV5-1 and TRBJ2-5; the match to TRBD2 covers 8 bases. Per germline, CDR1 SGHRS and CDR2 YFSETQ. The CDR3 runs to 15 residues. V lost 1 base, J lost 0 bases, and 2 bases stayed unmatched. CDR3 amino acids: CASSLPAGDQETQYF. Here the CDR3 DNA reads TGCGCCAGCAGCTTGCCAGCGGGGGACCAAGAGACCCAGTACTTC.

The J gene is TRBJ2-2, the V gene TRBV30; weak D call: TRBD2 (6 bases). The CDR3 runs to 14 residues. V lost 4 bases to trimming and J lost 4 bases, with 13 bases between them. The germline CDR1 and CDR2 sequences are GTSNPN and SVGIG (reference sequence). The CDR3 sequence is CAWTPGLITGELFF. The CDR3, as DNA: TGTGCCTGGACTCCGGGACTTATCACCGGGGAGCTGTTTTTT.

This chain joins TRBV5-1 and TRBJ2-7; the D is unclear. V lost 7 bases and J lost 3, with 2 bases in between. This CDR3 is built from 9 residues. Germline loops: CDR1 SGHRS, CDR2 YFSETQ. This CDR3 is CASDYEQYF. The CDR3 bases are TGCGCCAGCGACTACGAGCAGTACTTC.

The chain employs TRBV20-1 and TRBJ1-2; D is unresolved. Trimming shortened V by 0 bases and J by 7 bases, and 3 bases separated the two germline ends. The CDR3 runs to 10 residues. Germline V lookup: CDR1 DFQATT, CDR2 SNEGSKA (reference sequence). The CDR3 coding sequence is TGCAGTGCTAGAGAACTTGGCTACACCTTC. It encodes CSARELGYTF.

The chain employs TRBV7-9 and TRBJ1-5; maybe TRBD1 (6 bases). This CDR3 has 14 amino acids. V was clipped by 4 bases and J by 5 bases, with 12 bases between them. The germline V gene has CDR1 SEHNR and CDR2 FQNEAQ (reference sequence). The CDR3 loop is CASSSYRDHQPQHF. CDR3 nucleotides: TGTGCCAGCAGCTCCTACAGGGACCATCAGCCCCAGCATTTT. The variable domain in full, with the rest retrieved from reference TRBV7-9 and TRBJ1-5, is DTGVSQNPRHKITKRGQNVTFRCDPISEHNRLYWYRQTLGQGPEFLTYFQNEAQLEKSRLLSDRFSAERPKGSFSTLEIQRTEQGDSAMYLCASSSYRDHQPQHFGDGTRLSIL.

The rearrangement links TRBV7-9 to TRBJ2-3; D is undetermined. The CDR3 is made up of 16 amino acids. CDR1 is SEHNR, CDR2 FQNEAQ, per germline (reference sequence). Trimming pared 1 base from V and 0 bases from J, leaving 11 bases between. CDR3 protein: CASSLGPGLSTDTQYF. CDR3 sequence (DNA): TGTGCCAGCAGCTTAGGTCCCGGGCTTAGCACAGATACGCAGTATTTT.

This clone came up a few times. The chain recombines TRBV29-1 with TRBJ2-7; either TRBD1 or TRBD2 may fit D (5 bases each). V gave up 5 bases and J gave up 3 bases, with 11 bases separating them. Germline-derived CDR1 and CDR2 are SQVTM and ANQGSEA. CDR3 length equals 12 residues. Here the CDR3 reads CSVSRDGYEQYF. In nucleotides, the CDR3 is TGCAGCGTTTCAAGGGACGGCTACGAGCAGTACTTC.

This clone appeared once. The chain couples TRBV27 to TRBJ2-1; 7 nucleotides align to TRBD1. CDR1 MNHEY and CDR2 SMNVEV come from the germline V gene (reference sequence). The CDR3 covers 16 residues. V dropped 5 bases and J dropped 5; count of bases not matched to a gene: 12. Here the CDR3 DNA reads TGTGCCAGCAGTCTGAGGGTTTGGGACAGAGACAATGAGCAGTTCTTC. Translation: CASSLRVWDRDNEQFF.